The present T cell receptor beta chain was sequenced within a study of tumor-infiltrating lymphocytes in localized non-small cell lung cancer. Study details: Some samples were collected after neoadjuvant chemotherapy; smokers, never-smokers and several histologies were included. Each patient gave resected tumor and non-adjacent uninvolved lung tissue. Broader study findings: Tumors had more T cell infiltration than uninvolved lung, per TCRbeta sequencing and CD3 counts.

A note on this clone: Its target is not known.

This table comes from immunoSEQ multiplex PCR, and its TCRdb copy is limited to in-frame clones, with some not included. Here the sample spans about 15,000 clones, roughly 75% being singletons. V was clipped by 3 bases and J by 6 bases, with 14 bases between them. Germline CDR1 SGHAT, CDR2 FQNNGV. The CDR3 is 15 amino acids. The clonotype comes from a human donor with non-small cell lung cancer. Input material: uninvolved lung tissue not adjacent to the tumor. V usage is TRBV11-2 and J usage is TRBJ2-2; D is possibly TRBD1 (6 bases). CDR3 residues: CASSFPTGSPGELFF. For the CDR3, the DNA is TGTGCCAGCAGCTTCCCAACAGGGAGCCCCGGGGAGCTGTTTTTT.